This is a list of T cell receptor beta chains from one sample in a study of cytomegalovirus exposure and HLA in healthy donors. Data came from immunoSEQ multiplex PCR; TCRdb stores just in-frame clones and leaves some out. Of more than 130,000 clones in the sample, around 77% are singletons; the top ten hold roughly 2%. The sequenced sample was PBMCs. These receptors originate from a man aged 25 to 40 in good health and CMV-seronegative. Each CDR3 is given with its conserved first and last residue. Each record gives: D gene, V gene, clone size, J gene, CDR3 DNA, CDR3 protein. D genes are given only for firm matches. Clone size is shown for a subset of rows, as once, few, many or a class of expanded clone.

>NA|TRBV28|few|TRBJ1-4
TGTGCCAGCAGTTTAAGGGTTGCCCGGACAGACTTAAATGAAAAACTGTTTTTT
CASSLRVARTDLNEKLFF
>NA|TRBV10-3|NA|TRBJ2-3
TGTGCCATCAGTGAGTCCTTCGCGGGGGCTAGCACAGATACGCAGTATTTT
CAISESFAGASTDTQYF
>NA|TRBV2|NA|TRBJ2-1
TGTGCCAGCAGTGAGGAGGGTAATGAGCAGTTCTTC
CASSEEGNEQFF
>TRBD2|TRBV7-6|NA|TRBJ2-7
TGTGCCAGCAGTCCAGAGAAGGAGCGGGAGTATTGGTCCTACGAGCAGTACTTC
CASSPEKEREYWSYEQYF
>TRBD2|TRBV29-1|NA|TRBJ2-3
TGCAGCGTGATGGGACTAGCGGGAGAAGTGGATACGCAGTATTTT
CSVMGLAGEVDTQYF
>TRBD1|TRBV5-5|NA|TRBJ1-2
TGTGCCAGCAGCTTGGAGCTTGTCCCCCGACAGGGCGTTTATGGCTACACCTTC
CASSLELVPRQGVYGYTF
>NA|TRBV27|NA|TRBJ2-7
TGTGCCAGCAGTTTTCGGAGGGGATCTCACGAGCAGTACTTC
CASSFRRGSHEQYF
>NA|TRBV19|NA|TRBJ2-1
TGTGCCAGTAGTAAGGAGGGGGGGAGCTCCTACAATGAGCAGTTCTTC
CASSKEGGSSYNEQFF
>NA|TRBV18|NA|TRBJ1-1
TGTGCCAGCTCCCCCGGTCAGGGTACGGCTGAAGCTTTCTTT
CASSPGQGTAEAFF
>NA|TRBV4-1|NA|TRBJ1-1
TGCGCCAGCAGCTTGGGCAGGGGAGATTTAACTGAAGCTTTCTTT
CASSLGRGDLTEAFF
>TRBD1|TRBV29-1|NA|TRBJ2-7
TGCAGCGTTGGACAGGGGCACCGCGAGCAGTACTTC
CSVGQGHREQYF
>NA|TRBV6-4|NA|TRBJ1-5
TGTGCCAGCAGTGACTACAGCCACAATCAGCCCCAGAATTTT
CASSDYSHNQPQNF
>TRBD1|TRBV2|NA|TRBJ1-1
TGTGCCAACCCACAGGGGACGGGGAACACTGAAGCTTTCTTT
CANPQGTGNTEAFF
>TRBD1|TRBV28|NA|TRBJ1-1
TGTGCCAGCAGTTTAGGGGACAGTTTGGCCACTGAAGCTTTCTTT
CASSLGDSLATEAFF
>TRBD1|TRBV28|NA|TRBJ1-3
TGTGCCACGCGGGGGGGACAGCGTCTCTCTGGAAACACCATATATTTT
CATRGGQRLSGNTIYF
>NA|TRBV27|NA|TRBJ1-1
TGTGCCAGTCGCCCGACGAGGGGGACGGACACTGAAGCTTTCTTT
CASRPTRGTDTEAFF
>TRBD1|TRBV6-1|NA|TRBJ2-1
TGTGCCAGCAACCCGGGACAGGGGTCCCCGTTCTTC
CASNPGQGSPFF
>TRBD1|TRBV5-6|NA|TRBJ2-7
TGTGCCAGCAGCCCCGGGACAGGGAACGAGCAGTACTTC
CASSPGTGNEQYF
>NA|TRBV6-5|NA|TRBJ2-1
TGTGCCAGCAGGGGCAGGGGCGAGTACTACAATGAGCAGTTCTTC
CASRGRGEYYNEQFF
>NA|TRBV2|few|TRBJ2-1
TGTGCCAGCAGTGAGGGACATTCAGGGGGGTACAATGAGCAGTTCTTC
CASSEGHSGGYNEQFF
>NA|TRBV6-5|NA|TRBJ1-5
TGTGCCAGCAGTTACAGGGGCCTCAATCAGCCCCAGCATTTT
CASSYRGLNQPQHF
>NA|TRBV30|NA|TRBJ1-5
TGTGCCTGGAGTTCCGGGCAGGGCGGTCAGCCCCAGAATTTT
CAWSSGQGGQPQNF
>TRBD1|TRBV4-1|NA|TRBJ2-7
TGCGCCAGCAGCCCGCAGATGGGACAGAGCTCCTACGAGCAGTACTTC
CASSPQMGQSSYEQYF
>NA|TRBV5-1|NA|TRBJ2-5
TGCGCCAGCAGCTCACCGCCCGGTGAGACCCAGTACTTC
CASSSPPGETQYF
>NA|TRBV6-1|once|TRBJ1-5
TGTGCCAGCAGTGAAGATCGGTCTGGCAATCAGCCCCAGCATTTT
CASSEDRSGNQPQHF
>NA|TRBV27|NA|TRBJ1-5
TGTGCCAGCAGTTTAGCAGGGAATCAGCCCCAGCATTTT
CASSLAGNQPQHF
>TRBD2|TRBV28|NA|TRBJ2-7
TGTGCCAGCAGTTTAGGGGGACTAGCGGGAGCCGGCATCTACGAGCAGTACTTC
CASSLGGLAGAGIYEQYF
>TRBD1|TRBV12-5|NA|TRBJ2-5
TGTGCTAGTGGTTTGGTACAGGGGTGGAATGGGCAAGAGACCCAGTACTTC
CASGLVQGWNGQETQYF
>NA|TRBV7-3|NA|TRBJ1-1
TGTGCCAGCAGCATAAACAGGGACCCGAACACTGAAGCTTTCTTT
CASSINRDPNTEAFF
>TRBD1|TRBV5-1|NA|TRBJ2-5
TGCGCCAGCAGCTTGCTCGGGACAGAGCAAGAGACCCAGTACTTC
CASSLLGTEQETQYF
>TRBD2|TRBV9|NA|TRBJ2-3
TGTGCCAGCAGCGTAGGCGATAGCGGGAGCACAGATACGCAGTATTTT
CASSVGDSGSTDTQYF
>NA|TRBV27|NA|TRBJ1-5
TGTGCCAGCAACTTTCGCTATAGCAATCAGCCCCAGCATTTT
CASNFRYSNQPQHF
>NA|TRBV6-1|NA|TRBJ1-1
TGTGCCAGCAGTGAGTCGGGTAGAGCTTTCTTT
CASSESGRAFF
>TRBD1|TRBV28|many|TRBJ1-5
TGTGCCAGCAGTTTGGGACAGGGAGGTCAGCCCCAGCATTTT
CASSLGQGGQPQHF
>TRBD2|TRBV5-1|NA|TRBJ2-2
TGCGCCAGCAGACCCCCGGGACTAGCGGACACCGGGGAGCTGTTTTTT
CASRPPGLADTGELFF
>TRBD1|TRBV19|NA|TRBJ2-2
TGTGCCAGTAGTGTAGACAGGGGGCTGATGACCGGGGAGCTGTTTTTT
CASSVDRGLMTGELFF
>NA|TRBV6-1|NA|TRBJ2-1
TGTGCCAGCAGTGTCTGGACTAACTACAATGAGCAGTTCTTC
CASSVWTNYNEQFF
>TRBD2|TRBV7-8|NA|TRBJ2-3
TGTGCCAGCAGCTTGTACACGACTAGCGGAGGGAGGGAGGATGCAGATACGCAGTATTTT
CASSLYTTSGGREDADTQYF
>TRBD2|TRBV10-3|NA|TRBJ2-7
TGTGCCATCAGTTTCGGACTAGCGGGCCGAAGCTCCTACGAGCAGTACTTC
CAISFGLAGRSSYEQYF
>TRBD2|TRBV10-2|NA|TRBJ2-7
TGCGCCAGCAGTGAGTCGCGGGGGGGCTTCGACGAGCAGTACTTC
CASSESRGGFDEQYF
>NA|TRBV2|few|TRBJ2-1
TGTGCCAGCAGCGGCAGGATCTACTACAATGAGCAGTTCTTC
CASSGRIYYNEQFF
>TRBD1|TRBV14|few|TRBJ2-1
TGTGCCAGCAGCCAAGATGGGGTTTGGCAGGGGGCCCACAATGAGCAGTTCTTC
CASSQDGVWQGAHNEQFF
>TRBD2|TRBV7-6|medium-sized|TRBJ2-1
TGTGCCAGCGCGGCGGGGGGGCCGTACAATGAGCAGTTCTTC
CASAAGGPYNEQFF